The entry that follows covers one TCR beta chain sequence. One end of the junction varies from germline; a read error may be responsible. In the source study's methods: Amplifying reference gene primers gave estimates of nucleated cell counts. TCRdb's copy holds only in-frame clones and misses some; the assay was immunoSEQ multiplex PCR. D and trimming were read from the DNA, whereas the V and J calls and clone size are those reported in that table. The table shows 300,000 or so clones, with 65% to 85% occurring only once. CDR1 GTSNPN and CDR2 SVGIG come from the germline V gene (reference sequence). The CDR3 runs to 8 residues. This sample is drawn from a study of blood T cell repertoires in COVID-19. For the study at large: Specimens from acute and convalescent COVID-19 originated in the United States, Italy and Spain.

The receptor was derived from a woman in her 50s with acute or convalescent COVID-19. This chain links TRBV30 with TRBJ1-1; possibly TRBD1 for D (5 bases). Material for sequencing was peripheral blood. The CDR3 DNA reads as TGTGCCTGGACTCAAGGGGTATTC. Amino acid sequence: CAWTQGVF. The complete variable domain, with remaining parts taken from reference TRBV30 and TRBJ1-1, reads SQTIHQWPATLVQPVGSPLSLECTVEGTSNPNLYWYRQAAGRGLQLLFYSVGIGQISSEVPQNLSASRPQDRQFILSSKKLLLSDSGFYLCAWTQGVFGQGTRLTVV.